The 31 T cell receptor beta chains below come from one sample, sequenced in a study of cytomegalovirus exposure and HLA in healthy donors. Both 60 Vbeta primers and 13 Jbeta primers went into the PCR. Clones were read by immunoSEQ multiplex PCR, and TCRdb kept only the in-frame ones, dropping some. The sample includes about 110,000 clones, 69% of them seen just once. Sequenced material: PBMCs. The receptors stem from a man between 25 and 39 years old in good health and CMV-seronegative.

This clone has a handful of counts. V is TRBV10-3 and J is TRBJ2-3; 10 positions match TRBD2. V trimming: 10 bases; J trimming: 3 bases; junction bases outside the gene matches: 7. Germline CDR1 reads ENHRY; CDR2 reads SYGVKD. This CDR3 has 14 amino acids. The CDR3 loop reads CASKSGRGTDTQYF. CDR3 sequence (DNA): TGTGCCAGCAAAAGCGGGAGGGGGACAGATACGCAGTATTTT.

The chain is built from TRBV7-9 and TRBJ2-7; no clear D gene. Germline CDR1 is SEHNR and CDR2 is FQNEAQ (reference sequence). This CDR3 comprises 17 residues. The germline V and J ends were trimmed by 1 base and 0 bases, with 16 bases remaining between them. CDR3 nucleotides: TGTGCCAGCAGCTTAGTGGGCAGCCTAACCCGCTCCTACGAGCAGTACTTC. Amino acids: CASSLVGSLTRSYEQYF. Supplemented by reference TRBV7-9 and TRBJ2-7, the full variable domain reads DTGVSQNPRHKITKRGQNVTFRCDPISEHNRLYWYRQTLGQGPEFLTYFQNEAQLEKSRLLSDRFSAERPKGSFSTLEIQRTEQGDSAMYLCASSLVGSLTRSYEQYFGPGTRLTVT.

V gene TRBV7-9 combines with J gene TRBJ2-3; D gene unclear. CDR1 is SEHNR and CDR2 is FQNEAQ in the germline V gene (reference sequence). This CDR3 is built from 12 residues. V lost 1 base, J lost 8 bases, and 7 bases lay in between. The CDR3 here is CASSLGPGTQYF. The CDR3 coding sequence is TGTGCCAGCAGCTTAGGACCGGGTACGCAGTATTTT.

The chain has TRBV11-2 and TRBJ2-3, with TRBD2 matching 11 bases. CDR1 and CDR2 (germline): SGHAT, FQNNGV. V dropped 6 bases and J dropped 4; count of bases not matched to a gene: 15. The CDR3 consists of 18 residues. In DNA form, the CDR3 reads TGTGCCAGCAGAGGGGAGGGGCTAGCGGGGGGTTCGGCAGATACGCAGTATTTT. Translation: CASRGEGLAGGSADTQYF.

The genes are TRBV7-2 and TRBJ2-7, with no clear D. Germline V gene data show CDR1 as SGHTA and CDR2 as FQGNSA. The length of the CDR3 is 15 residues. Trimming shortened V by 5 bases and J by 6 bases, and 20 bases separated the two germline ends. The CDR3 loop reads CASSTSEASPGEQYF. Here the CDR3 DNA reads TGTGCCAGCAGCACCAGCGAGGCATCCCCGGGCGAGCAGTACTTC.

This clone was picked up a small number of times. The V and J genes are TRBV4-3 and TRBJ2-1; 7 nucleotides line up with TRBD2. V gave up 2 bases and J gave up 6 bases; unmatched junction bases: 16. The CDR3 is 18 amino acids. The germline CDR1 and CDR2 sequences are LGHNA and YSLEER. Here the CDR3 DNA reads TGCGCCAGCAGCCAATTGGGTAGGGGAGGGCCCGGAGTCAATGAGCAGTTCTTC. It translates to CASSQLGRGGPGVNEQFF.

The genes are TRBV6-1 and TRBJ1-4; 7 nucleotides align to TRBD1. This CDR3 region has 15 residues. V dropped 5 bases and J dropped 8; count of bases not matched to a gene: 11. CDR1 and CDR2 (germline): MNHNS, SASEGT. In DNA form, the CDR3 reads TGTGCCAGCAGTTCCGCGACAGGGTTTCGCGAAAAACTGTTTTTT. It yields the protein CASSSATGFREKLFF.

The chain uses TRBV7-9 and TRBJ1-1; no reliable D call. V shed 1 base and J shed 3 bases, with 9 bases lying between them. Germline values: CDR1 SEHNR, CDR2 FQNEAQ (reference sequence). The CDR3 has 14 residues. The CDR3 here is CASSLGRYDTEAFF. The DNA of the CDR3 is TGTGCCAGCAGCTTAGGCAGGTACGACACTGAAGCTTTCTTT.

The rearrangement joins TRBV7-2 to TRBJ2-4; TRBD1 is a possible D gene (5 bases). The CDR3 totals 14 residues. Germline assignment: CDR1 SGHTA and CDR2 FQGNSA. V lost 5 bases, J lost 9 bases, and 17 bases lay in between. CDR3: CASSQDWGGSIQYF. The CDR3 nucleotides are TGTGCCAGCAGCCAAGACTGGGGCGGTAGCATTCAGTACTTC.

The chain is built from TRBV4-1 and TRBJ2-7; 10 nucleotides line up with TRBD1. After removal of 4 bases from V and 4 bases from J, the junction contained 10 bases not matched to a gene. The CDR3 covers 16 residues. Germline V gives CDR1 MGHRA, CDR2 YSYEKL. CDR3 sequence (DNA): TGCGCCAGCAGCCCCCACCCGGGACAGGGGTTGTACGAGCAGTACTTC. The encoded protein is CASSPHPGQGLYEQYF.

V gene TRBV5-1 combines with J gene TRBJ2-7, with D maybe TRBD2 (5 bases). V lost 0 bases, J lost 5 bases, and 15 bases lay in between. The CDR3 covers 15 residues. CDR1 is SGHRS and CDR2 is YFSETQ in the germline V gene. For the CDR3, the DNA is TGCGCCAGCAGCTTGGCCCCCCCGGCCGGGAACGAGCAGTACTTC. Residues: CASSLAPPAGNEQYF.

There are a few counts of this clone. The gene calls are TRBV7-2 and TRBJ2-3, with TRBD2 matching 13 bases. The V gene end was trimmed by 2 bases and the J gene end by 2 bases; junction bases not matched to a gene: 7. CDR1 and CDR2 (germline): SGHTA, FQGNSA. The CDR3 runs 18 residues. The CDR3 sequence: CASSLTGLAGRNTDTQYF. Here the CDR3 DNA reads TGTGCCAGCAGCTTAACGGGACTAGCGGGGAGGAACACAGATACGCAGTATTTT.

The CDR3 region has the DNA TGCAGCGTTGCGGACAGGGGAGGCTATGGCTACACCTTC. It is translated as CSVADRGGYGYTF. This sequence joins TRBV29-1 and TRBJ1-2; 9 positions match TRBD1. This CDR3 comprises 13 residues. J was trimmed by 4 bases and V by 4 bases; bases with no gene match: 4. Germline CDR1 SQVTM, CDR2 ANQGSEA.

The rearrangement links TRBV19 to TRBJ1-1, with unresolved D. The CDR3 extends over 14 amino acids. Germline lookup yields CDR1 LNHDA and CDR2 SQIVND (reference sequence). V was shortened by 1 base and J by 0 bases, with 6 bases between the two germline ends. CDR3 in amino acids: CASSIGLMNTEAFF. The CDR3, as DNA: TGTGCCAGTAGTATAGGACTCATGAACACTGAAGCTTTCTTT. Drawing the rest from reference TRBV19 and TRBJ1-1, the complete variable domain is DGGITQSPKYLFRKEGQNVTLSCEQNLNHDAMYWYRQDPGQGLRLIYYSQIVNDFQKGDIAEGYSVSREKKESFPLTVTSAQKNPTAFYLCASSIGLMNTEAFFGQGTRLTVV.

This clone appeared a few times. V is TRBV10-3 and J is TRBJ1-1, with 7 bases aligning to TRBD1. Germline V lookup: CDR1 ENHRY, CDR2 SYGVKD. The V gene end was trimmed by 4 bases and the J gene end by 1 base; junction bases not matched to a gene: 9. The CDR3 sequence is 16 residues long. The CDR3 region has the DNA TGTGCCATCAGTGGACCTGCCGGGACAGCGAACACTGAAGCTTTCTTT. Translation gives CAISGPAGTANTEAFF.

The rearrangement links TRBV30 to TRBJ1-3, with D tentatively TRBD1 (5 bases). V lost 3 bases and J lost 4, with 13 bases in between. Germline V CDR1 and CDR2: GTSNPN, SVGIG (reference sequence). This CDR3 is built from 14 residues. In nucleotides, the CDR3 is TGTGCCTGGAGGTTAGCAGGGCGGGGAAACACCATATATTTT. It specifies CAWRLAGRGNTIYF.

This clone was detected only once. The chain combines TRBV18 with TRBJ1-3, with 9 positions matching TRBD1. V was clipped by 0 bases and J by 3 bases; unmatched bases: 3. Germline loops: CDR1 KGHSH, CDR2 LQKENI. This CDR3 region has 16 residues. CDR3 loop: CASSPPGQGGGNTIYF. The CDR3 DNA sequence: TGTGCCAGCTCACCACCGGGACAGGGAGGTGGAAACACCATATATTTT.

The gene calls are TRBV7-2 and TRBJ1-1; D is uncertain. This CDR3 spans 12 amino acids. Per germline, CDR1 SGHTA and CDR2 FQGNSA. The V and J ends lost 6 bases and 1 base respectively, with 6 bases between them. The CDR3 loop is CASSFKNTEAFF. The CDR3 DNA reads TGTGCCAGCAGTTTCAAGAACACTGAAGCTTTCTTT.

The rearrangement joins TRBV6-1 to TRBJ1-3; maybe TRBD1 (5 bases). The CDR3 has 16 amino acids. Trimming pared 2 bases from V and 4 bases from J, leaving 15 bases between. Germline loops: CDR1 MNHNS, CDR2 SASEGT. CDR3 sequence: CASSEREGRSGNTIYF. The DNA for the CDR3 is TGTGCCAGCAGTGAAAGGGAGGGGCGTTCAGGAAACACCATATATTTT.

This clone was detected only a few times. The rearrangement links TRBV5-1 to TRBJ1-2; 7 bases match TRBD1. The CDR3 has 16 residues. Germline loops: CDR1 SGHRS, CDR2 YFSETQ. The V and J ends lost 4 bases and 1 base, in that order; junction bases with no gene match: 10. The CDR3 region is CASSLGQPSVNYGYTF. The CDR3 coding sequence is TGCGCCAGCAGCCTGGGACAGCCCTCTGTTAACTATGGCTACACCTTC.

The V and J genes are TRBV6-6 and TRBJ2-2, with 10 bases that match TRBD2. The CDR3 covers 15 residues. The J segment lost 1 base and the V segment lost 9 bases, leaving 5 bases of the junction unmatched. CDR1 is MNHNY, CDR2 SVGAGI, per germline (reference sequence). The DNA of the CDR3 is TGTGCCAGTTTAGCGGGAGGAGGGAACACCGGGGAGCTGTTTTTT. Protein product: CASLAGGGNTGELFF.

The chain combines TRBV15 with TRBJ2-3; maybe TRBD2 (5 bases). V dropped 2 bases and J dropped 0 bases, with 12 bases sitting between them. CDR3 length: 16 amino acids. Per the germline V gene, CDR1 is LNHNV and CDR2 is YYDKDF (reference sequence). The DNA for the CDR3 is TGTGCCACCAGCAGACGGAGGCTCGCTAGCACAGATACGCAGTATTTT. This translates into CATSRRRLASTDTQYF.

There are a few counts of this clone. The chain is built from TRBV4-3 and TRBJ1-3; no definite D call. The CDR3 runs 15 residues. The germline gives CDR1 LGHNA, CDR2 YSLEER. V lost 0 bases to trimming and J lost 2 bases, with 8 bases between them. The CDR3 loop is CASSQDLSTGNTIYF. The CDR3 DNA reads TGCGCCAGCAGCCAAGATCTCAGTACTGGAAACACCATATATTTT.

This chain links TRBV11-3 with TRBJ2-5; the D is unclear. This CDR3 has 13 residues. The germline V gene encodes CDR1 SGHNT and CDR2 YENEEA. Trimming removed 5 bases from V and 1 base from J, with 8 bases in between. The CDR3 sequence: CASSRVPQETQYF. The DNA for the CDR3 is TGTGCCAGCAGCCGGGTCCCCCAAGAGACCCAGTACTTC.

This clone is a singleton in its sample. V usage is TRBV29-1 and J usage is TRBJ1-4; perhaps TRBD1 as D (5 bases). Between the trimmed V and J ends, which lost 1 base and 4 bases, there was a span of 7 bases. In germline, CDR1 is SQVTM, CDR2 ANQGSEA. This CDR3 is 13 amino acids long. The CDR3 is CSVEGQINEKLFF. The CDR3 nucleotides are TGCAGCGTTGAAGGACAGATTAATGAAAAACTGTTTTTT.

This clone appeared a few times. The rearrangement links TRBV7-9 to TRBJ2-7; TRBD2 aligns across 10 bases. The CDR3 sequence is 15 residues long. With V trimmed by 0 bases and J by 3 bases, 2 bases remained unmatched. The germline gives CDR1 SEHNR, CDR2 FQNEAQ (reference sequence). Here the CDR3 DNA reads TGTGCCAGCAGCTTAGCACCTAGCGGGAGCTACGAGCAGTACTTC. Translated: CASSLAPSGSYEQYF.

DNA for the CDR3: TGCAGCTACTACGGAATCCAAGAGACCCAGTACTTC. As protein: CSYYGIQETQYF. The rearrangement joins TRBV29-1 to TRBJ2-5; no clear D gene. The CDR3 is made up of 12 amino acids. Germline V CDR1 and CDR2: SQVTM, ANQGSEA. Trimming removed 8 bases from V and 1 base from J, with 11 bases in between.

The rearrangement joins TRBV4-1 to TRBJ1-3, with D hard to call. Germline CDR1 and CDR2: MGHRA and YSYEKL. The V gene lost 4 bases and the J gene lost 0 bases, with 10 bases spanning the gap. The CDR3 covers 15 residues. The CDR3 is CASSLFISSGNTIYF. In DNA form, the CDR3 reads TGCGCCAGCAGCCTGTTTATCTCCTCTGGAAACACCATATATTTT.

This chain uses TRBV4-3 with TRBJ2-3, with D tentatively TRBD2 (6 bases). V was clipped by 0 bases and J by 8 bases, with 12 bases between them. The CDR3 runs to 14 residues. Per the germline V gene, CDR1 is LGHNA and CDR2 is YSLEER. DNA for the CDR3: TGCGCCAGCAGCCAAGAATGGGACTCGCGTACGCAGTATTTT. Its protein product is CASSQEWDSRTQYF.

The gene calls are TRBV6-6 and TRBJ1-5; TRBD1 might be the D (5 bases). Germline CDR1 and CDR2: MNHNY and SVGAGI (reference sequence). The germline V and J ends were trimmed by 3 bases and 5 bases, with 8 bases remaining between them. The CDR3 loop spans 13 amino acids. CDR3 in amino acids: CASSYWGDQPQHF. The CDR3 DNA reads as TGTGCCAGCAGTTATTGGGGGGATCAGCCCCAGCATTTT.

The CDR3 region is CASRPGTGGTQYF. For the CDR3, the DNA is TGTGCCAGCAGGCCAGGGACAGGGGGCACCCAGTACTTC. The genes are TRBV7-9 and TRBJ2-5; 12 nucleotides line up with TRBD1. The J segment lost 8 bases and the V segment lost 6 bases, leaving 4 bases of the junction unmatched. The CDR3 has 13 amino acids. Germline assignment: CDR1 SEHNR and CDR2 FQNEAQ (reference sequence).